Below, 8 T cell receptor beta chains from the same sample are listed, as sequenced in a study of T cells in Graves' hyperthyroidism and ophthalmopathy. Authors of the study amplified TCR beta CDR3 regions from RNA transcripts. The study used the HTBI primer set for a first-round RT-PCR of the TCR CDR3. TCRdb reprocessed the multiplex PCR reads via MiXCR and lists one record per CDR3 protein. In the table there are over 700,000 distinct CDR3 sequences, approximately 40% of which are singletons. The sample consisted of blood. All receptors come from a man between 18 and 35 years old with Graves' hyperthyroidism.

The gene calls are TRBV25-1 and TRBJ2-7; 9 bases are shared with TRBD1. Per the germline V gene, CDR1 is MGHDK and CDR2 is SYGVNS. CDR3 size: 14 residues. The V gene end was trimmed by 5 bases and the J gene end by 7 bases; junction bases not matched to a gene: 9. The CDR3 reads CASSSDRGEWEQYF. Written as DNA, the CDR3 is TGTGCCAGCAGTTCTGACAGGGGGGAGTGGGAGCAGTACTTC.

Details on this clonotype: One end of the junction does not line up with germline, which may come from a read error. The chain carries TRBV24-1 and TRBJ2-7, with 7 bases identical to TRBD1. This CDR3 is 16 amino acids long. Germline V gene data show CDR1 as KGHDR and CDR2 as SFDVKD. Here the CDR3 reads CASSYSDRDHGYEQYF. As DNA, the CDR3 is TGTGCCAGCAGTTACTCAGACAGGGACCATGGCTACGAGCAGTACTTC.

As regards this clonotype: Germline is not matched at one junction end, which may reflect a read error. The chain couples TRBV7-9 to TRBJ2-3; the D is unclear. The CDR3 contains 14 residues. Germline V CDR1 and CDR2: SEHNR, FQNEAQ (reference sequence). The CDR3 region has the DNA TGCGCCAGCAGCTTGTGGCGGAGCACAGATACGCAGTATTTT. Its protein product is CASSLWRSTDTQYF.

This clonotype was seen more than once but under ten times. J is TRBJ2-2 and V is TRBV19, with 7 bases matching TRBD2. The CDR3 spans 15 residues. The V gene's germline CDR1 is LNHDA and CDR2 SQIVND (reference sequence). V dropped 4 bases and J dropped 1; count of bases not matched to a gene: 3. CDR3 in amino acids: CASSRAGVNTGELFF. The CDR3 DNA is TGTGCCAGTAGTAGGGCGGGGGTGAACACCGGGGAGCTGTTTTTT. Complete variable domain (other parts from reference TRBV19 and TRBJ2-2): DGGITQSPKYLFRKEGQNVTLSCEQNLNHDAMYWYRQDPGQGLRLIYYSQIVNDFQKGDIAEGYSVSREKKESFPLTVTSAQKNPTAFYLCASSRAGVNTGELFFGEGSRLTVL.

This clonotype appeared many times. The chain joins TRBV9 to TRBJ1-1, with D unclear. V lost 0 bases, J lost 4 bases, and 16 bases lay in between. The CDR3 runs 16 residues. The V gene's germline CDR1 is SGDLS and CDR2 YYNGEE. Written as DNA, the CDR3 is TGTGCCAGCAGCGTAGGGTCAGGCGTTTGGGGCACTGAAGCTTTCTTT. It translates to CASSVGSGVWGTEAFF.

J is TRBJ2-2 and V is TRBV7-9; TRBD2 might be the D (7 bases). V was pared by 2 bases and J by 6 bases, with 10 bases between. The germline V gene encodes CDR1 SEHNR and CDR2 FQNEAQ (reference sequence). The CDR3 length is 14 residues. The CDR3: CASSLRGGSGELFF. The CDR3 region has the DNA TGTGCCAGCAGCTTAAGGGGGGGCTCCGGGGAGCTGTTTTTT.

V is TRBV10-2 and J is TRBJ1-5; TRBD1 matches at 10 bases. CDR1 and CDR2 (germline): WSHSY, SAAADI. V trimming: 5 bases; J trimming: 0 bases; junction bases outside the gene matches: 7. CDR3 length: 17 amino acids. This CDR3 is CASSPTGTGDSNQPQHF. The CDR3 coding sequence is TGCGCCAGCAGTCCTACCGGGACAGGGGATAGCAATCAGCCCCAGCATTTT.

The rearrangement links TRBV29-1 to TRBJ2-7, with 10 bases identical to TRBD2. Unmatched junction bases numbered 4, after V lost 7 bases and J lost 4 bases. This CDR3 region has 12 residues. Per germline, CDR1 SQVTM and CDR2 ANQGSEA. The CDR3 protein is CSGLAGSYEQYF. CDR3 in DNA: TGCAGCGGACTAGCGGGCTCGTACGAGCAGTACTTC.